These 4 T cell receptor beta chains were all obtained from the same sample, sequenced in a study of blood T cell repertoires in COVID-19. Using immunoSEQ multiplex PCR, the repertoire was profiled, and TCRdb retains in-frame clones only, with some absent. The sample holds under 150,000 clones, approximately 84% seen once. The sequencing sample was made of PBMCs or T cells enriched from blood (not recorded which). The receptors originated from a man aged 45-65 years in a cohort exposed to, infected with or recovered from COVID-19 (not recorded which).

The chain carries TRBV27 and TRBJ1-1; possible D gene TRBD1, 5 bases. Germline V gene sequence: CDR1 MNHEY, CDR2 SMNVEV (reference sequence). The CDR3 runs 11 residues. V lost 1 base to trimming and J lost 10 bases, with 7 bases between them. The CDR3 region has the DNA TGTGCCAGCAGTTTATTAGGGGTAGCTTTCTTT. Encoded protein: CASSLLGVAFF.

The genes are TRBV6-4 and TRBJ2-7; 7 bases are a match to TRBD2. V lost 6 bases and J lost 2; bases outside the gene matches: 7. The germline V gene encodes CDR1 MRHNA and CDR2 SNTAGT. CDR3 length: 14 residues. The chain's CDR3 is CASSVEAGPYEQYF. The CDR3 DNA is TGTGCCAGCAGCGTAGAAGCGGGACCCTACGAGCAGTACTTC.

The chain employs TRBV16 and TRBJ2-7; D is perhaps TRBD2 (5 bases). Germline V gene data show CDR1 as KGHSY and CDR2 as FQNENV. This CDR3 has 16 amino acids. Between the trimmed V and J ends, which lost 4 bases and 0 bases, there was a span of 16 bases. CDR3: CASSPSYSGNSYEQYF. CDR3 coding DNA: TGTGCCAGCAGCCCCAGCTACTCGGGGAACTCCTACGAGCAGTACTTC.

The chain couples TRBV7-2 to TRBJ2-2, with 12 bases identical to TRBD2. Germline V gene data show CDR1 as SGHTA and CDR2 as FQGNSA. V shed 3 bases and J 4 bases; nucleotides not matched to a gene: 3. The CDR3 has 16 amino acids. As DNA, the CDR3 is TGTGCCAGCAGCTTGACTAGCGGGAGCGCCACCGGGGAGCTGTTTTTT. Protein sequence: CASSLTSGSATGELFF. Full variable domain (outside the CDR3, taken from reference TRBV7-2 and TRBJ2-2): GAGVSQSPSNKVTEKGKDVELRCDPISGHTALYWYRQSLGQGLEFLIYFQGNSAPDKSGLPSDRFSAERTGGSVSTLTIQRTQQEDSAVYLCASSLTSGSATGELFFGEGSRLTVL.